This TCR beta chain was sequenced during a study of cytomegalovirus exposure and HLA in healthy donors. With 60 Vbeta and 13 Jbeta primers, the PCR was carried out. Only in-frame clones appear in the TCRdb table, and some are missing; sequencing was by immunoSEQ multiplex PCR. The sample holds about 120,000 clones, 65% to 80% seen once. In germline, CDR1 is LNHNV, CDR2 YYDKDF (reference sequence). V lost 3 bases and J lost 0; bases outside the gene matches: 5. This CDR3 contains 16 residues. The table lists this clone with a count of one. The sequenced sample consisted of PBMCs. The TCR comes from a woman aged 40 to 55 in good health and CMV-seropositive. The chain is built from TRBV15 and TRBJ1-5, with 7 bases that match TRBD1. The CDR3 DNA follows: TGTGCCACCAGCAGCCCTAACAGGGGTAGCAATCAGCCCCAGCATTTT. It yields the protein CATSSPNRGSNQPQHF.